These 27 T cell receptor beta chains originate from one sample sequenced in a study of blood T cells in healthy people across ages. Primed by a sample-barcoded 5' primer and a J-beta primer mix, a second PCR proceeded for roughly 6 to 12 cycles. In TCRdb, the 5' RACE reads were re-called with MiXCR into one record per CDR3 protein. The sample consists of approximately 600,000 distinct CDR3 sequences, roughly 53% of them appearing once. Sequencing input: blood. These receptors were obtained from a man aged 60 to 75 in good health.

In this sample, this clonotype turned up a few times. The CDR3 protein is CASSYSQGSYNEQFF. CDR3 sequence (DNA): TGTGCCAGCAGTTACTCCCAGGGCTCCTACAATGAGCAGTTCTTC. V usage is TRBV6-5 and J usage is TRBJ2-1; D perhaps matches TRBD1 (5 bases). V was clipped by 0 bases and J by 0 bases, with 6 bases between them. The CDR3 has 15 amino acids. CDR1 is MNHEY and CDR2 is SVGAGI in the germline V gene.

The chain is built from TRBV20-1 and TRBJ2-1, with a tentative D call TRBD2 (6 bases). The J call may be mistaken, given a closer DNA end match to TRBJ2-7. Germline V gives CDR1 DFQATT, CDR2 SNEGSKA (reference sequence). The CDR3 spans 15 residues. The CDR3 is CSAGSGLSSYNEQYF. In DNA form, the CDR3 reads TGCAGTGCTGGATCGGGACTCAGCTCCTACAATGAGCAGTACTTC.

This clonotype was seen a single time. The CDR3 nucleotides read TGTGCCAGCAGTCTACTAAGGAGTCAAGAGACCCAGTACTTC. It encodes CASSLLRSQETQYF. This chain connects TRBV12-3 or TRBV12-4 to TRBJ2-5; D not certain. Between the trimmed V and J ends, which lost 5 bases and 2 bases, there was a span of 12 bases. This CDR3 is built from 14 residues.

The chain has TRBV11-2 and TRBJ2-1, with TRBD1 matching over 8 bases. The V and J ends lost 6 bases and 4 bases, in that order; junction bases with no gene match: 11. The CDR3 totals 16 residues. From germline, CDR1 is SGHAT and CDR2 FQNNGV. CDR3 coding DNA: TGTGCCAGCAGTACCGACAGGGGACGAAGGTACAATGAGCAGTTCTTC. Its translation is CASSTDRGRRYNEQFF.

This clonotype was counted many times. This chain connects TRBV20-1 to TRBJ2-5; TRBD2 matches 7 bases. With V trimmed by 6 bases and J by 4 bases, 5 bases remained unmatched. From germline, CDR1 is DFQATT and CDR2 SNEGSKA (reference sequence). The CDR3 loop spans 12 amino acids. Here the CDR3 DNA reads TGCAGTGCCCCAACGGGGGGAGAGACCCAGTACTTC. Protein sequence: CSAPTGGETQYF.

This clonotype was counted a few times. CDR3 region: CASSLTSSYNEQFF. The CDR3 DNA sequence: TGCGCCAGCAGCTTGACTAGCTCCTACAATGAGCAGTTCTTC. V gene TRBV5-1 combines with J gene TRBJ2-1; tentatively, D is TRBD2 (5 bases). The length of the CDR3 is 14 residues. The germline V gene has CDR1 SGHRS and CDR2 YFSETQ. Deletions cut 1 base from V and 0 bases from J, with 5 bases between.

The chain is built from TRBV6-5 and TRBJ1-1; perhaps TRBD1 as D (5 bases). Germline V gene data show CDR1 as MNHEY and CDR2 as SVGAGI. The CDR3 extends over 12 amino acids. V was shortened by 7 bases and J by 8 bases, with 14 bases between the two germline ends. CDR3 loop: CASIRRAGEAFF. The DNA of the CDR3 is TGTGCCAGCATCCGACGGGCAGGGGAAGCTTTCTTT.

The J gene is TRBJ2-3, the V gene TRBV24-1; a weak D match, TRBD2 (5 bases). Trimming pared 7 bases from V and 10 bases from J, leaving 14 bases between. Germline lookup yields CDR1 KGHDR and CDR2 SFDVKD. The CDR3 is 12 amino acids. For the CDR3, the DNA is TGTGCCACCAGGGAGCCCGGAGGCGCGCAGTATTTT. This gives the protein CATREPGGAQYF.

The DNA of the CDR3 is TGTGCCAGCAGCTTACAGGGGACCTCCTACAATGAGCAGTTCTTC. Amino acid sequence: CASSLQGTSYNEQFF. The gene calls are TRBV7-2 and TRBJ2-1, with D possibly TRBD1 on 6 matching bases. This CDR3 has 15 amino acids. Looked up from germline, CDR1 is SGHTA and CDR2 is FQGNSA. Trimming removed 2 bases at V and 0 bases at J, with 8 bases between. Variable domain in full (rest from reference TRBV7-2 and TRBJ2-1): GAGVSQSPSNKVTEKGKDVELRCDPISGHTALYWYRQSLGQGLEFLIYFQGNSAPDKSGLPSDRFSAERTGGSVSTLTIQRTQQEDSAVYLCASSLQGTSYNEQFFGPGTRLTVL.

In nucleotides, the CDR3 is TGTGCCAGCAGTAGGGATACAGGGCTCACTGAAGCTTTCTTT. Protein sequence: CASSRDTGLTEAFF. The chain carries TRBV27 and TRBJ1-1, with TRBD1 as a possible D gene (6 bases). Germline CDR1 and CDR2: MNHEY and SMNVEV (reference sequence). CDR3 length equals 14 residues. The germline V and J ends were trimmed by 5 bases and 4 bases, with 14 bases remaining between them.

Notes on this clonotype: The germline gene is not matched at one end of the junction; a read error may be the cause. The J gene is TRBJ2-3, the V gene TRBV7-9; TRBD1 agrees at 8 bases. CDR3 length: 14 residues. The germline V gene encodes CDR1 SEHNR and CDR2 FQNEAQ (reference sequence). In DNA, the CDR3 is TGTGCCAGCAGCCGGGGACAGGTCACAAATACGCAGTATTTT. Its protein is CASSRGQVTNTQYF.

V gene TRBV27 combines with J gene TRBJ2-5, with D maybe TRBD1 (6 bases). The germline CDR1 and CDR2 sequences are MNHEY and SMNVEV (reference sequence). The V end lost 6 bases, the J end lost 3 bases, and 17 bases lay between the germline ends. This CDR3 region has 15 residues. The CDR3 DNA sequence: TGTGCCAGCAGCTCCCCGGACAGTGGAAAAGAGACCCAGTACTTC. This codes for CASSSPDSGKETQYF.

The rearrangement joins TRBV4-2 to TRBJ2-3; TRBD2 agrees at 7 bases. V was pared by 3 bases and J by 0 bases, with 3 bases of the junction left unmatched. The germline CDR1 and CDR2 sequences are LGHNA and YNFKEQ. This CDR3 spans 15 amino acids. Here the CDR3 reads CASSHSSGSTDTQYF. The CDR3 nucleotides read TGTGCCAGCAGCCACTCTAGCGGTAGCACAGATACGCAGTATTTT.

The J gene is TRBJ2-5, the V gene TRBV6-1; tentatively, D is TRBD1 or TRBD2 (7 bases each). Germline CDR1 reads MNHNS; CDR2 reads SASEGT. The CDR3 runs 14 residues. Deletions cut 6 bases from V and 1 base from J, with 12 bases between. The DNA for the CDR3 is TGTGCCAGCAGGGGGGGGGACAGCCAAGAGACCCAGTACTTC. This codes for CASRGGDSQETQYF.

This clonotype was seen once. The gene calls are TRBV10-3 and TRBJ2-3; 12 bases fit TRBD2. The length of the CDR3 is 16 residues. Germline V gene data show CDR1 as ENHRY and CDR2 as SYGVKD. The V gene end was trimmed by 7 bases and the J gene end by 6 bases; junction bases not matched to a gene: 11. CDR3 residues: CAINHLAGGPADTQYF. The CDR3, as DNA: TGTGCCATCAATCATCTAGCGGGGGGGCCGGCGGATACGCAGTATTTT.

The CDR3 nucleotides are TGTGCCAGCAGTGGGACAGGGGTTCAGCCCCAGCATTTT. Its translation is CASSGTGVQPQHF. V gene TRBV2 combines with J gene TRBJ1-5; 9 bases are shared with TRBD1. CDR3 length: 13 residues. CDR1 is SNHLY, CDR2 FYNNEI, per germline. Losses at the gene ends were 4 bases for V and 6 bases for J; bases not matched to a gene: 1.

The table lists this clonotype with a few counts. The chain employs TRBV5-1 and TRBJ2-5, with D possibly TRBD1 on 6 matching bases. Germline values: CDR1 SGHRS, CDR2 YFSETQ. Trimming took off 1 base at V and 0 bases at J, with 10 bases between the two ends. The CDR3 has 15 amino acids. This chain's CDR3 is CASSLSGEYQETQYF. In DNA form, the CDR3 reads TGCGCCAGCAGCTTGTCAGGGGAGTACCAAGAGACCCAGTACTTC.

The CDR3 protein is CASSLGDRVWEKLFF. The CDR3 DNA is TGTGCCAGCAGTTTAGGAGACAGGGTTTGGGAAAAACTGTTTTTT. The chain recombines TRBV12-3 or TRBV12-4 with TRBJ1-4; 7 bases are shared with TRBD1. V lost 1 base to trimming and J lost 8 bases; unmatched junction nucleotides: 7. This CDR3 is 15 amino acids long.

This chain joins TRBV5-6 and TRBJ1-2; D perhaps matches TRBD1 (6 bases). This CDR3 is built from 12 residues. Germline V gene sequence: CDR1 SGHDT, CDR2 YYEEEE. V was shortened by 7 bases and J by 8 bases, with 15 bases between the two germline ends. DNA of the CDR3: TGTGCCAGCCAAGCACAGGGTGGGGGCTACACCTTC. Translated, it gives CASQAQGGGYTF.

This clonotype has just a few counts. The gene calls are TRBV11-2 and TRBJ1-2; possibly TRBD1 for D (6 bases). Germline CDR1 reads SGHAT; CDR2 reads FQNNGV. Trimming removed 4 bases from V and 8 bases from J, with 11 bases in between. The CDR3 sequence is 12 residues long. The CDR3 nucleotides read TGTGCCAGCAGCTACAGGGACTCGGGCTACACCTTC. Protein product: CASSYRDSGYTF.

The chain uses TRBV4-1 and TRBJ2-2; 7 bases are a match to TRBD1. Germline V gene data show CDR1 as MGHRA and CDR2 as YSYEKL. V shed 3 bases, J shed 6 bases, and the junction held 4 bases outside the gene matches. The CDR3 runs 14 residues. The CDR3 coding sequence is TGCGCCAGCAGCCAGCCAGACAGGGCCGGGGAGCTGTTTTTT. Translating it yields CASSQPDRAGELFF.

As concerns this clonotype: One end of the junction varies from germline; a read error may be responsible. V and J are TRBV6-5 and TRBJ1-6; 7 bases are shared with TRBD1. The CDR3 has 15 residues. Germline V gives CDR1 MNHEY, CDR2 SVGAGI. This chain's CDR3 is CASKGQDTYNSPLHF. CDR3 sequence (DNA): TGTGCCAGCAAAGGACAGGATACATATAATTCGCCCCTCCACTTT.

The V and J genes are TRBV20-1 and TRBJ1-3, with TRBD1 identical over 8 bases. From germline, CDR1 is DFQATT and CDR2 SNEGSKA (reference sequence). The CDR3 consists of 13 residues. J was trimmed by 4 bases and V by 5 bases; bases with no gene match: 4. The CDR3 is CSAGQGGGNTIYF. The CDR3 DNA sequence: TGCAGTGCTGGACAGGGAGGGGGAAACACCATATATTTT.

The chain is built from TRBV20-1 and TRBJ1-6; a possible D gene is TRBD1 (5 bases). Trimming left V 3 bases short and J 5 bases short, with 14 bases between. Per germline, CDR1 DFQATT and CDR2 SNEGSKA (reference sequence). The CDR3 contains 15 residues. This CDR3 is CSASEGALHNSPLHF. The CDR3 region has the DNA TGCAGTGCTAGTGAAGGGGCCCTCCATAATTCACCCCTCCACTTT.

The chain uses TRBV11-3 and TRBJ2-6; D tentatively reads TRBD1 or TRBD2 (5 bases each). V lost 5 bases and J 3 bases, leaving 14 bases between the germline ends. Germline V lookup: CDR1 SGHNT, CDR2 YENEEA. The CDR3 is 16 residues long. CDR3 protein: CASSPGTGLGANVLTF. The CDR3, as DNA: TGTGCCAGCAGCCCCGGAACGGGGCTTGGGGCCAACGTCCTGACTTTC.

The sample holds many counts of this clonotype. This chain joins TRBV7-2 and TRBJ2-3, with TRBD2 matching over 12 bases. The CDR3 has 14 residues. Losses at the gene ends were 4 bases for V and 9 bases for J; bases not matched to a gene: 5. Germline CDR1 reads SGHTA; CDR2 reads FQGNSA. CDR3 in amino acids: CASSSRTSGATQYF. The DNA of the CDR3 is TGTGCCAGCAGCTCACGGACTAGCGGGGCCACGCAGTATTTT.

The rearrangement uses TRBV20-1 and TRBJ2-6; D assignment may be TRBD1 or TRBD2 (5 bases each). The V end lost 0 bases, the J end lost 5 bases, and 23 bases lay between the germline ends. Per the germline V gene, CDR1 is DFQATT and CDR2 is SNEGSKA (reference sequence). There are 19 residues in the CDR3. Here the CDR3 reads CSARDRSGRNPLWANVLTF. The CDR3 DNA follows: TGCAGTGCTAGAGATCGGTCGGGGCGGAACCCCCTGTGGGCCAACGTCCTGACTTTC.